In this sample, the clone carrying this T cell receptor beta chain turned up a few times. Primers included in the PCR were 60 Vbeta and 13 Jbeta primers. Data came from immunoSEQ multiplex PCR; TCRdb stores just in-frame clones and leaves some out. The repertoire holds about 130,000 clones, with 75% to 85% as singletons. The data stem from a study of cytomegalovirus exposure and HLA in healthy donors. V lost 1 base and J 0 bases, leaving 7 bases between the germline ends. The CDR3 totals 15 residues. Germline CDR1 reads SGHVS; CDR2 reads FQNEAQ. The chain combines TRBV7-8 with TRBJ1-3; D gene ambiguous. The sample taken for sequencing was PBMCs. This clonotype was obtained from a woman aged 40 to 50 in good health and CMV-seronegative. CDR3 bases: TGTGCCAGCAGCTTAGTTGCGATCTCTGGAAACACCATATATTTT. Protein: CASSLVAISGNTIYF.